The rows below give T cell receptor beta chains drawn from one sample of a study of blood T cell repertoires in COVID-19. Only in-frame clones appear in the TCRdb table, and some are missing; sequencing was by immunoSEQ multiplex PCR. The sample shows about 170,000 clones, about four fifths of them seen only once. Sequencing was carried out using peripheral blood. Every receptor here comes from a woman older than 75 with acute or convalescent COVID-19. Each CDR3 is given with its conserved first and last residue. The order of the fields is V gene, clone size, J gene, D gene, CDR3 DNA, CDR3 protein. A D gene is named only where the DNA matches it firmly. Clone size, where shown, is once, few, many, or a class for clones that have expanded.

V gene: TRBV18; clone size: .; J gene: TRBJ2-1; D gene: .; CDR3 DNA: TGTGCCAGCTCGAAGGGGTTTAACGTGTACAATGAGCAGTTCTTC; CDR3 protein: CASSKGFNVYNEQFF
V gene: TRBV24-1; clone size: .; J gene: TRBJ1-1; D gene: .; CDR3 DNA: TGTGCCACCAGGAGGCAGGGGAACACTGAAGCTTTCTTT; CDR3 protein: CATRRQGNTEAFF
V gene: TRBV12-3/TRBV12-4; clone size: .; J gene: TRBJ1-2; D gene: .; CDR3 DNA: TGTGCCAGCAGTACGACAGGATATGGCTACACCTTC; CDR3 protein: CASSTTGYGYTF
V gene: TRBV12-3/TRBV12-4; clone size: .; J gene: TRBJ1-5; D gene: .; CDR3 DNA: TGTGCCAGCAGTTGGGCAGGGCATCAGCCCCAGCATTTT; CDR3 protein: CASSWAGHQPQHF
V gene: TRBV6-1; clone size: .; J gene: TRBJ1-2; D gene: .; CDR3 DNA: TGTGCCAGCAGTGAAGCACGGACAGCGAACTATGGCTACACCTTC; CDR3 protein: CASSEARTANYGYTF
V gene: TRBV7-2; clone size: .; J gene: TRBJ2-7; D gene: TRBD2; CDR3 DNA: TGTGCCAGCAGCCACTACCTAGCGGGAGACGGGTACGAGCAGTACTTC; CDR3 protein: CASSHYLAGDGYEQYF
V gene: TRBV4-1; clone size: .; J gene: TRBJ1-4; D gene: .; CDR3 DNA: TGCGCCAGCAGCCAAGGGGGGCCAGTGAATGAAAAACTGTTTTTT; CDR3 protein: CASSQGGPVNEKLFF
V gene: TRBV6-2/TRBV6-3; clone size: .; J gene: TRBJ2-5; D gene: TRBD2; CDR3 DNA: TGTGCCAGCAGTTACGGCCTAGCGGGAGTTGGAGAGACCCAGTACTTC; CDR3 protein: CASSYGLAGVGETQYF
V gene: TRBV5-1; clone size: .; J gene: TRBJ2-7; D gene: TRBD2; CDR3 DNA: TGCGCCAGCAGCCCCTGGGGCGGGGGGAACGAGCAGTACTTC; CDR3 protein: CASSPWGGGNEQYF
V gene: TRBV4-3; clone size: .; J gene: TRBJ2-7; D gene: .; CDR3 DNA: TGCGCCAGCAGCCAAGCGTTGGCCGCCTACGAGCAGTACTTC; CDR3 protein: CASSQALAAYEQYF
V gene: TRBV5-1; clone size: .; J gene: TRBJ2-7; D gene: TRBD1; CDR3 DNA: TGCGCCAGCAGTTTGCAGGGGGACTACGAGCAGTACTTC; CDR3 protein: CASSLQGDYEQYF
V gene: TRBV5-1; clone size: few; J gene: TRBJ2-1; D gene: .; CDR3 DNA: TGCGCCAGCAGCTTGGGGTTGGGGGCGGCCTACAATGAGCAGTTCTTC; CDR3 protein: CASSLGLGAAYNEQFF
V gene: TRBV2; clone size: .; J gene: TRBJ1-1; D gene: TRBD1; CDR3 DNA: TGTGCCAGCAGCGAGGACAGGGGGCGAGGTAGAGCTTTCTTT; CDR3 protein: CASSEDRGRGRAFF
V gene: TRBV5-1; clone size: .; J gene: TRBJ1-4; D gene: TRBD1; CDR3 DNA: TGCGCCAGCAGCATGGACAGGGTTGCAACTAATGAAAAACTGTTTTTT; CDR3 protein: CASSMDRVATNEKLFF
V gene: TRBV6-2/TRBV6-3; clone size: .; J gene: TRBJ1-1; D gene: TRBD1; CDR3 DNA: TGTGCCAGCAGTTTCACCGGGACAGGGGGCACTGAAGCTTTCTTT; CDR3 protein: CASSFTGTGGTEAFF
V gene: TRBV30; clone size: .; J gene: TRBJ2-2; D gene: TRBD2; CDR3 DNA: TGTGCCTGGAGTCGTAGCGGGACCCACACCGGGGAGCTGTTTTTT; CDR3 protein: CAWSRSGTHTGELFF
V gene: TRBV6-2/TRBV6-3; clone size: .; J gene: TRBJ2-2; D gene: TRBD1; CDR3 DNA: TGTGCCAGCAGTCGACAGGGGGCGGAGCTGTTTTTT; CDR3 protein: CASSRQGAELFF
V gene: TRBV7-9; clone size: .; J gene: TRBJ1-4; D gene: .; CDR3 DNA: TGTGCCAGCAGCTTAGGAGACCAGGGGTATGAAAAACTGTTTTTT; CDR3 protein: CASSLGDQGYEKLFF
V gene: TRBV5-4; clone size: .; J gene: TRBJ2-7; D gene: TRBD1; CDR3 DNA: TGTGCCAGCAGCTTGGAACCGGGACAGAGCTACGAGCAGTACTTC; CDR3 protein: CASSLEPGQSYEQYF
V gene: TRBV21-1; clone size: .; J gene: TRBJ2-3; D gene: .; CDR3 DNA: TGTGCCAGCAGCAAGACGACTAGCGGGGGGGTAACAGATACGCAGTATTTT; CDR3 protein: CASSKTTSGGVTDTQYF
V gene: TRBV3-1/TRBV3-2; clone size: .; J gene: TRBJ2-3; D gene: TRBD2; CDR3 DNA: TGTGCCAGCAGCCAATCAGCGGGAGAGGACACAGATACGCAGTATTTT; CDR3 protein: CASSQSAGEDTDTQYF
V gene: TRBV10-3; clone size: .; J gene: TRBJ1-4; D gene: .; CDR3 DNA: TGTGCCATCAGTGAGCGTGAAAAACTGTTTTTT; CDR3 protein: CAISEREKLFF
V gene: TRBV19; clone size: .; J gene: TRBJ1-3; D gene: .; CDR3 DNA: TGTGCCAGTAGTTCCCAGACAGGAACAGGAAACACCATATATTTT; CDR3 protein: CASSSQTGTGNTIYF
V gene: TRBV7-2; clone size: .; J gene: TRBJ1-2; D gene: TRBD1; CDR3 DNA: TGTGCCAGCAGCTTAAGTGGGACAGGGGGTATGGGCTATGGCTACACCTTC; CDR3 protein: CASSLSGTGGMGYGYTF
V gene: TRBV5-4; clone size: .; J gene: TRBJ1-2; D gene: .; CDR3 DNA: TGTGCCAGCAGCTTGGTAGGGGAGGTGCGCGGCTACACCTTC; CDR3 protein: CASSLVGEVRGYTF
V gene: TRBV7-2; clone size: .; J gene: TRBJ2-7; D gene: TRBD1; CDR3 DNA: TGTGCCAGCAGCCCAAGACAGGGGGTCTCCTACGAGCAGTACTTC; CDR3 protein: CASSPRQGVSYEQYF
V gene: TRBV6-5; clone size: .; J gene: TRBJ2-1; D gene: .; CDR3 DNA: TGTGCCAGCAGTTACTCGAAAGGGGATAAGCAGTTCTTC; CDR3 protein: CASSYSKGDKQFF
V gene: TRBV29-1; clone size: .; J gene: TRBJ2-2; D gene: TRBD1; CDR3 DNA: TGCAGCGCTATACGACCGACAGGGGGGAATACCGGGGAGCTGTTTTTT; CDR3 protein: CSAIRPTGGNTGELFF
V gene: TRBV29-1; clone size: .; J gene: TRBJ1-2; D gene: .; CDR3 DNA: TGCAGCGTTGGGACAGACTATGGCTACACCTTC; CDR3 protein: CSVGTDYGYTF
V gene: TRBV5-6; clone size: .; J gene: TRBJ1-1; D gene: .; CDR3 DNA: TGTGCCAGCAGCTTATTAAGGGGTGTTAAGAACACTGAAGCTTTCTTT; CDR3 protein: CASSLLRGVKNTEAFF